These 14 T cell receptor beta chains were all obtained from the same sample, sequenced in a study of shared clonotypes between healthy human individuals. Data came from immunoSEQ multiplex PCR; TCRdb stores just in-frame clones and leaves some out. The sample consists of some 470,000 clones, around 80% of them appearing once. Sequenced sample: PBMCs. The source of these receptors is a woman in her thirties or forties in good health. Some clones in this sample may be carry-over from other donors' samples.

Remarks on this clone: With a much larger clone just one base away, this may be a read error. V and J are TRBV4-1 and TRBJ2-7, with 11 bases that match TRBD2. The junction had 5 bases not matched to a gene; V was cut back by 4 bases and J by 3 bases. The CDR3 has 15 amino acids. Germline assignment: CDR1 MGHRA and CDR2 YSYEKL. The CDR3 loop reads CASSRTGLADYEQYF. The CDR3 region has the DNA TGCGCCAGCAGCCGGACGGGACTAGCGGACTACGAGCAGTACTTC.

The rearrangement links TRBV6-5 to TRBJ2-5; 8 bases are a match to TRBD1. J lost 0 bases, V lost 2 bases, and 2 bases had no gene match. This CDR3 contains 15 residues. Germline V gives CDR1 MNHEY, CDR2 SVGAGI. This CDR3 reads CASSYADRDQETQYF. The CDR3 DNA reads as TGTGCCAGCAGTTACGCGGACAGGGACCAAGAGACCCAGTACTTC.

This clone showed up just a few times. Different DNA sequences within this sample yield the same CDR3. The V call is TRBV7-3, the J call TRBJ2-1; 9 nucleotides match TRBD2. The CDR3 sequence is 13 residues long. After removal of 5 bases from V and 9 bases from J, the junction contained 5 bases not matched to a gene. Germline assignment: CDR1 SGHTA and CDR2 FQGTGA. The CDR3 loop reads CASSPGTSFEQFF. DNA for the CDR3: TGTGCCAGCAGCCCAGGGACTAGCTTTGAGCAGTTCTTC.

The J gene is TRBJ2-3, the V gene TRBV13; D may be TRBD1 (6 bases). The germline V gene has CDR1 PRHDT and CDR2 FYEKMQ (reference sequence). This CDR3 is built from 15 residues. V dropped 1 base and J dropped 3 bases, with 11 bases sitting between them. CDR3 sequence: CASSLEGHPTDTQYF. CDR3 bases: TGTGCCAGCAGCTTAGAGGGACACCCTACAGATACGCAGTATTTT.

For this clone: Given a much more abundant clone one base away, this may be a read error. In the same sample, other DNA sequences code for this CDR3. The V and J genes are TRBV19 and TRBJ2-5; D uncertain. With 8 bases removed from V and 3 bases from J, the gap between germline ends came to 13 bases. The length of the CDR3 is 13 residues. Looked up from germline, CDR1 is LNHDA and CDR2 is SQIVND (reference sequence). CDR3 residues: CASGQGNEETQYF. CDR3 DNA: TGTGCCAGTGGTCAAGGGAACGAAGAGACCCAGTACTTC.

This chain joins TRBV15 and TRBJ2-1; 14 positions agree with TRBD2. CDR3 length: 16 residues. The V gene's germline CDR1 is LNHNV and CDR2 YYDKDF (reference sequence). After removal of 2 bases from V and 9 bases from J, the junction contained 6 bases not matched to a gene. For the CDR3, the DNA is TGTGCCACCAGCAGATCCCGACTAGCGGGAGGGGGTGAGCAGTTCTTC. It is translated as CATSRSRLAGGGEQFF.

The chain is built from TRBV21-1 and TRBJ2-7; the table calls TRBD2, which could not be checked here. TRBV21-1 is deemed a pseudogene. The CDR3 contains 16 residues. The CDR3 loop reads CASAGPDPSSSYEQYF. The CDR3 coding sequence is TGTGCCAGCGCGGGTCCCGACCCCTCGAGCTCCTACGAGCAGTACTTC.

The V and J genes are TRBV11-2 and TRBJ2-2; TRBD1 matches 8 bases. CDR3 length equals 14 residues. V trimming: 1 base; J trimming: 9 bases; junction bases outside the gene matches: 4. Germline V gene data show CDR1 as SGHAT and CDR2 as FQNNGV. In DNA, the CDR3 is TGTGCCAGCAGCTTAGGTTCAGGGGGCCGGGAGCTGTTTTTT. Translation: CASSLGSGGRELFF.

This clone occurred a few times. The chain is built from TRBV10-3 and TRBJ2-7, with TRBD1 matching over 7 bases. This CDR3 has 14 amino acids. Germline CDR1 reads ENHRY; CDR2 reads SYGVKD. The trim removed 0 bases at V and 6 bases at J, leaving 5 bases unmatched. CDR3 DNA: TGTGCCATCAGTGAGTCCCGGGACAGCCTCGAGCAGTACTTC. Translated: CAISESRDSLEQYF.

The chain links TRBV6-4 to TRBJ2-1, with D possibly matching TRBD2 (6 bases). Trimming removed 6 bases at V and 12 bases at J, with 15 bases between. From germline, CDR1 is MRHNA and CDR2 SNTAGT. This CDR3 spans 12 amino acids. CDR3 sequence: CASSSLLGRQFF. For the CDR3, the DNA is TGTGCCAGCAGCAGCCTCCTCGGGAGGCAGTTCTTC.

The chain couples TRBV4-2 to TRBJ2-2, with a tentative D call TRBD1 (5 bases). The germline V gene has CDR1 LGHNA and CDR2 YNFKEQ. CDR3 length equals 17 residues. Trimming left V 0 bases short and J 1 base short, with 12 bases between. CDR3 bases: TGTGCCAGCAGCCAAGAAGTAGACAGAATGAACACCGGGGAGCTGTTTTTT. It codes for CASSQEVDRMNTGELFF.

This chain connects TRBV30 to TRBJ2-2; 7 bases fit TRBD1. Germline V gene lookup returns CDR1 GTSNPN and CDR2 SVGIG (reference sequence). The V and J ends lost 5 bases and 3 bases, in that order; junction bases with no gene match: 9. This CDR3 is 15 amino acids long. The CDR3 DNA reads as TGTGCCTGGGGTAGGGGGCGGGTGGACACCGGGGAGCTGTTTTTT. This encodes CAWGRGRVDTGELFF.

The chain employs TRBV27 and TRBJ2-2, with TRBD1 matching 9 bases. CDR1 is MNHEY, CDR2 SMNVEV, per germline (reference sequence). This CDR3 spans 16 amino acids. V shed 7 bases and J 6 bases; nucleotides not matched to a gene: 12. CDR3 residues: CASNTGGGGTAGELFF. CDR3 coding DNA: TGTGCCAGCAACACAGGGGGCGGCGGGACGGCCGGGGAGCTGTTTTTT.

The chain links TRBV19 to TRBJ2-7, with TRBD1 identical over 7 bases. The ends lost 7 bases at V and 0 bases at J; junction bases unmatched: 6. The V gene's germline CDR1 is LNHDA and CDR2 SQIVND (reference sequence). The CDR3 covers 14 residues. CDR3 bases: TGTGCCAGTAAAGGACAGGCGAGCTCCTACGAGCAGTACTTC. This sequence encodes CASKGQASSYEQYF.